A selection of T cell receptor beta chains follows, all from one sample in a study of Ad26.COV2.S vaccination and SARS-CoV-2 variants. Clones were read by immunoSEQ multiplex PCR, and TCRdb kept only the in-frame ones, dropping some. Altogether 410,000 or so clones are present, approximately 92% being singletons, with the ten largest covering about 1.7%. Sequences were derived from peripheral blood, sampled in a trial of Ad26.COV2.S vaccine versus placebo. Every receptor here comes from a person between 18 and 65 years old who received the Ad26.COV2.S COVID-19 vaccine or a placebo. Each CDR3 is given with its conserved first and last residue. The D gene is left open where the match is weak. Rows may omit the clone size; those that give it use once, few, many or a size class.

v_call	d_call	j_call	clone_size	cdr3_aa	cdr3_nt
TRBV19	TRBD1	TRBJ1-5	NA	CASTAGTGGNQPQHF	TGTGCCAGTACGGCCGGGACAGGGGGCAATCAGCCCCAGCATTTT
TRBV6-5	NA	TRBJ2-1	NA	CASSLRGNEQFF	TGTGCCAGCAGCCTAAGAGGCAATGAGCAGTTCTTC
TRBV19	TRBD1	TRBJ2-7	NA	CASSIGPGQREQYF	TGTGCCAGTAGTATAGGCCCGGGACAGCGCGAGCAGTACTTC
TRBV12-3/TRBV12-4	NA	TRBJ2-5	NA	CASSYAGTETQYF	TGTGCCAGCAGTTACGCAGGGACAGAGACCCAGTACTTC
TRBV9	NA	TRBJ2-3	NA	CASSVGRGGLDTQYF	TGTGCCAGCAGCGTAGGGAGGGGGGGCCTGGATACGCAGTATTTT
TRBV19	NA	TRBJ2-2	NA	CASQGLPGPGELFF	TGTGCCAGTCAAGGGTTGCCCGGACCCGGGGAGCTGTTTTTT
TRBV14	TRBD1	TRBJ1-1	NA	CASSPYVGRGTEAFF	TGTGCCAGCAGCCCCTACGTGGGCAGGGGGACTGAAGCTTTCTTT
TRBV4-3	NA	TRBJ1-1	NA	CASSNAVSWARPTEAFF	TGCGCCAGCAGCAACGCTGTGAGTTGGGCGCGGCCCACTGAAGCTTTCTTT
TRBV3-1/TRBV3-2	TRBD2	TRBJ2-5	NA	CASSQSSGAETQYF	TGTGCCAGCAGCCAATCTAGCGGGGCAGAGACCCAGTACTTC
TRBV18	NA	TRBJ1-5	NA	CASSPKVRDYYQPQHF	TGTGCCAGCTCACCAAAAGTAAGGGACTACTATCAGCCCCAGCATTTT
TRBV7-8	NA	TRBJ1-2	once	CASSLGGRRYGYTF	TGTGCCAGCAGCTTAGGGGGCCGGAGATATGGCTACACCTTC
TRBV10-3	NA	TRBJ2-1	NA	CAIREAGPSYNEQFF	TGTGCCATCAGGGAGGCGGGCCCCTCCTACAATGAGCAGTTCTTC
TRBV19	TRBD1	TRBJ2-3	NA	CASSIAGTGGAGTDTQYF	TGTGCCAGTAGTATAGCGGGGACAGGGGGCGCTGGCACAGATACGCAGTATTTT
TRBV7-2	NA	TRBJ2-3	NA	CASSEGYYTLSTDTQYF	TGTGCCAGCAGCGAGGGATACTATACCCTCAGCACAGATACGCAGTATTTT
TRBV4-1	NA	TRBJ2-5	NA	CASSQDFGRQETQYF	TGCGCCAGCAGCCAAGATTTCGGGCGGCAAGAGACCCAGTACTTC
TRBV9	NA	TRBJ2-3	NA	CASSPGGRPDTQYF	TGTGCCAGCAGCCCGGGCGGCAGGCCAGATACGCAGTATTTT
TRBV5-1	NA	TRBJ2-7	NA	CASSSSQGYEQYF	TGCGCCAGCAGCTCGAGTCAGGGGTACGAGCAGTACTTC
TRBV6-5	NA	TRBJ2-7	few	CASSYSFRTDSYEQYF	TGTGCCAGCAGTTACTCCTTCCGGACGGACTCCTACGAGCAGTACTTC
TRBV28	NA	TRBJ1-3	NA	CASGPYLRSQGNTIYF	TGTGCCAGTGGACCGTATTTGCGATCGCAGGGAAACACCATATATTTT
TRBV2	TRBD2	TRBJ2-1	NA	CASSEQSLAGNEQFF	TGTGCCAGCAGTGAACAGAGCCTAGCGGGGAATGAGCAGTTCTTC
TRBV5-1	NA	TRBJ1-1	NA	CASSPKGSITVF	TGCGCCAGCAGCCCAAAAGGCAGTATCACCGTCTTT
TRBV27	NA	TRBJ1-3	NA	CASSTFTGLMSNTIYF	TGTGCCAGCAGTACTTTCACAGGTCTAATGTCGAACACCATATATTTT
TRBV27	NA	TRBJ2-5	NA	CASSFGMIRQETQYF	TGTGCCAGCAGTTTCGGCATGATTCGCCAAGAGACCCAGTACTTC
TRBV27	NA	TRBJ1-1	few	CASSLSIGPAGLNTEAFF	TGTGCCAGCAGTTTATCGATCGGCCCCGCCGGATTGAACACTGAAGCTTTCTTT
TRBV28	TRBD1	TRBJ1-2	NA	CASKSGQFDYGYTF	TGTGCCAGCAAGTCGGGACAGTTCGACTATGGCTACACCTTC
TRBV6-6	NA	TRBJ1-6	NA	CASSYGPTYNSPLHF	TGTGCCAGCAGTTACGGACCTACCTATAATTCACCCCTCCACTTT
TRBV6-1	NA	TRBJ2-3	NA	CASSETRVGSTDTQYF	TGTGCCAGCAGTGAAACGAGGGTCGGTAGCACAGATACGCAGTATTTT
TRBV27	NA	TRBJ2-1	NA	CASSLNSYNEQFF	TGTGCCAGCAGTTTAAACTCCTACAATGAGCAGTTCTTC
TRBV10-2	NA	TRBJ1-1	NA	CASSGRTSGEGTEAFF	TGCGCCAGCAGTGGCCGGACCTCAGGGGAGGGCACAGAAGCTTTCTTT
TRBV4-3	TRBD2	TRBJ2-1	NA	CASSIHSTSGGNEQFF	TGCGCCAGCAGCATTCATTCGACTAGCGGGGGAAATGAGCAGTTCTTC
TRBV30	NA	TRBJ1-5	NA	CAWNARGKPQHF	TGTGCCTGGAATGCGAGGGGGAAGCCCCAGCATTTT